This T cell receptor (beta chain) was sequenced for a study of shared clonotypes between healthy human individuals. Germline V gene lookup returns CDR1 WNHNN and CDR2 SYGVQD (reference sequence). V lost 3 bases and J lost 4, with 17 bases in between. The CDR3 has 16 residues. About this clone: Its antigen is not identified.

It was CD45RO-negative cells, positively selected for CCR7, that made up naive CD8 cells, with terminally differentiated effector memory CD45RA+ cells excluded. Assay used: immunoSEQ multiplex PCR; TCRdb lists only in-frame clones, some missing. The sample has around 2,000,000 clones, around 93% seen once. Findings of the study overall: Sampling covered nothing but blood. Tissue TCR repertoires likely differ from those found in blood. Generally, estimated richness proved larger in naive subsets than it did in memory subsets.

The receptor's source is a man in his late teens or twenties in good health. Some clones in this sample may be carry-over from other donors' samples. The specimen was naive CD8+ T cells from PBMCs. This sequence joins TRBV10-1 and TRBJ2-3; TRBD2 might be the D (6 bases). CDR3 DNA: TGCGCCAGCAGTGAAATCGAGGGGAGGCGGGCAGATACGCAGTATTTT. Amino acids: CASSEIEGRRADTQYF.